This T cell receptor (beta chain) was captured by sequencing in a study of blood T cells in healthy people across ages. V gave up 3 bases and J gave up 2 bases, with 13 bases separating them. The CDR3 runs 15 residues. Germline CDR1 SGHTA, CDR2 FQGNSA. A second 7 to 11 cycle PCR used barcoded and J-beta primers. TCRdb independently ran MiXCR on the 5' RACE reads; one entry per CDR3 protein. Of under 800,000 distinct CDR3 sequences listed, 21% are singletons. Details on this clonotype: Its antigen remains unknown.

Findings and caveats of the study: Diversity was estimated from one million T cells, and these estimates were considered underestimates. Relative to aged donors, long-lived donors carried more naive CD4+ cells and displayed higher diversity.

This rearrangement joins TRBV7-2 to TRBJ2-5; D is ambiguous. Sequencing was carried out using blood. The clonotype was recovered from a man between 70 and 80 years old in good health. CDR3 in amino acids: CASSFQSVAQETQYF. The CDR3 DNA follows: TGTGCCAGCAGCTTTCAGTCCGTGGCTCAAGAGACCCAGTACTTC.